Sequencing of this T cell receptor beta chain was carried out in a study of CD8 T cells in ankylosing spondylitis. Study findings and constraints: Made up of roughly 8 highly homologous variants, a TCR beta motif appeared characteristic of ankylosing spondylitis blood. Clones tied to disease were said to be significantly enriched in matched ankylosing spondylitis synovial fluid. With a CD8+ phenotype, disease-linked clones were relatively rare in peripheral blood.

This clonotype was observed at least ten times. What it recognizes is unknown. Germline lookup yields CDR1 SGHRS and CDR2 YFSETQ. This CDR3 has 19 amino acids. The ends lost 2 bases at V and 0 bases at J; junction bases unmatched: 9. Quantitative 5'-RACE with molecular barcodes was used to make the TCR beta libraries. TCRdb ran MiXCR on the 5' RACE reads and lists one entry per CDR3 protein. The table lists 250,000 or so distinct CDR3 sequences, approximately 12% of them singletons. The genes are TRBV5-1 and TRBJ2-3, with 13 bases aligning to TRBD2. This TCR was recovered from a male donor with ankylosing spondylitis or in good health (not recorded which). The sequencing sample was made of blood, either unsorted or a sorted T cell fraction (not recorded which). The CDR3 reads CASSLQGLAGESSTDTQYF. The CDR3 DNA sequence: TGCGCCAGCAGCTTACAAGGACTAGCGGGAGAGTCTAGCACAGATACGCAGTATTTT.